These 21 T cell receptor beta chains were all obtained from the same sample, sequenced in a study of T-cell memory formation after mild COVID-19. TCRdb fed the 5' RACE reads into MiXCR, producing one record per CDR3 protein. Here the sample spans about half a million distinct CDR3 sequences, about 18% being singletons. Sequencing input: PBMCs or a T cell subset sorted from them (not recorded which). All receptors derive from an adult woman who had mild COVID-19 (a few samples of this study predate the infection). Cell type and time point are not known.

This chain connects TRBV10-3 to TRBJ2-7, with a possible D match to TRBD1 (6 bases). V lost 5 bases and J 1 base, leaving 18 bases between the germline ends. The CDR3 consists of 16 residues. CDR1 and CDR2 (germline): ENHRY, SYGVKD. The CDR3 DNA sequence: TGTGCCATCAGTTACGGCGAGGGGGTTCCATCCTACGAGCAGTACTTC. This gives the protein CAISYGEGVPSYEQYF.

This clonotype has just a few counts. This sequence joins TRBV19 and TRBJ2-1, with 7 bases fitting TRBD2. The germline V gene encodes CDR1 LNHDA and CDR2 SQIVND (reference sequence). V trimming: 3 bases; J trimming: 0 bases; junction bases outside the gene matches: 8. The CDR3 extends over 17 amino acids. The CDR3 loop reads CASSIPQRGYSYNEQFF. CDR3 DNA sequence: TGTGCCAGTAGTATTCCCCAGCGGGGATACTCCTACAATGAGCAGTTCTTC.

V gene TRBV12-5 combines with J gene TRBJ2-7; D remains unclear. The CDR3 is 13 amino acids. With 0 bases removed from V and 4 bases from J, the gap between germline ends came to 7 bases. Germline V gives CDR1 LGHNT, CDR2 FRNRAP. The CDR3 sequence: CASGLVTSYEQYF. The CDR3 DNA reads TGTGCTAGTGGTTTGGTAACCTCGTACGAGCAGTACTTC.

The gene calls are TRBV5-1 and TRBJ2-7; the D gene is possibly TRBD2 (5 bases). CDR1 is SGHRS and CDR2 is YFSETQ in the germline V gene. Trimming took off 0 bases at V and 2 bases at J, with 12 bases between the two ends. The CDR3 loop spans 15 amino acids. The chain's CDR3 is CASSLESGWPYEQYF. In DNA form, the CDR3 reads TGCGCCAGCAGCTTGGAGAGCGGCTGGCCCTACGAGCAGTACTTC.

This clonotype occurred a few times. The chain uses TRBV10-2 and TRBJ2-1, with TRBD2 matching over 7 bases. Germline assignment: CDR1 WSHSY and CDR2 SAAADI. CDR3 length: 15 residues. The V segment lost 0 bases and the J segment 8 bases; nucleotides outside the gene matches: 7. The CDR3 nucleotides read TGCGCCAGCAGTGAGTCAGCGACTAGCAGCGATGAGCAGTTCTTC. Translating gives CASSESATSSDEQFF.

The gene calls are TRBV6-5 and TRBJ2-1; the D is unclear. The ends were cut back, 5 bases at V and 4 bases at J, with 15 bases in the middle. Per germline, CDR1 MNHEY and CDR2 SVGAGI. The CDR3 is 15 amino acids. CDR3 sequence: CASSRTAYSYNEQFF. In DNA, the CDR3 is TGTGCCAGCAGTCGGACCGCTTATTCATACAATGAGCAGTTCTTC.

This clonotype was counted a single time. At one boundary the junction diverges from the germline segment, which might be a read error. The chain uses TRBV12-3 or TRBV12-4 and TRBJ2-1; 12 nucleotides align to TRBD2. This CDR3 has 15 amino acids. CDR3 coding DNA: TGTGCCAGCAGTTTAACTAGCGGGGGGAACAATGAGGAGTTCTTC. This gives the protein CASSLTSGGNNEEFF.

Ten or more counts support this clonotype. The gene calls are TRBV4-2 and TRBJ2-7; D is tentatively TRBD1 or TRBD2 (5 bases each). The CDR3 has 15 residues. Trimming stripped 0 bases from V and 1 base from J, with 10 bases between. CDR1 is LGHNA and CDR2 is YNFKEQ in the germline V gene. The DNA of the CDR3 is TGTGCCAGCAGCCAAGAGATGGGGGAGTCCTACGAGCAGTACTTC. Translation gives CASSQEMGESYEQYF.

V gene TRBV6-5 combines with J gene TRBJ2-5; 8 bases align to TRBD2. Germline CDR1 MNHEY, CDR2 SVGAGI. This CDR3 has 15 residues. V lost 4 bases and J lost 0; bases outside the gene matches: 4. CDR3 bases: TGTGCCAGCAGTTCGGGAGGGGTTGACCAAGAGACCCAGTACTTC. Translated, it gives CASSSGGVDQETQYF.

The chain has TRBV20-1 and TRBJ2-3; TRBD2 agrees at 11 bases. This CDR3 spans 15 amino acids. V gave up 6 bases and J gave up 9 bases; unmatched junction bases: 14. Germline loops: CDR1 DFQATT, CDR2 SNEGSKA (reference sequence). CDR3 nucleotide sequence: TGCAGTGCGATCCCACTAGCGGGGGCGCAGGGGACGCAGTATTTT. Translating it yields CSAIPLAGAQGTQYF.

This clonotype showed up just a few times. J is TRBJ2-7 and V is TRBV7-2; 7 bases line up with TRBD2. Germline-derived CDR1 and CDR2 are SGHTA and FQGNSA. The V gene end was trimmed by 6 bases and the J gene end by 1 base; junction bases not matched to a gene: 9. This CDR3 comprises 15 residues. CDR3 sequence reads: CASSPSGVGSYEQYF. The CDR3 nucleotides read TGTGCCAGCAGTCCAAGCGGGGTGGGATCCTACGAGCAGTACTTC.

This clonotype was detected only a few times. This chain joins TRBV7-6 and TRBJ2-2; unclear D gene. Germline assignment: CDR1 SGHVS and CDR2 FNYEAQ. V lost 5 bases and J 0 bases, leaving 13 bases between the germline ends. The CDR3 runs to 16 residues. The CDR3 coding sequence is TGTGCCAGCAGCCTCAGGAGCAGAGCGAACACCGGGGAGCTGTTTTTT. This codes for CASSLRSRANTGELFF.

The gene calls are TRBV12-3 or TRBV12-4 and TRBJ2-1; D gene unclear. Between the trimmed V and J ends, which lost 2 bases and 8 bases, there was a span of 10 bases. The CDR3 extends over 13 amino acids. The CDR3 loop is CASSLIPQHEQFF. The CDR3 nucleotides are TGTGCCAGCAGTTTAATCCCACAACATGAGCAGTTCTTC.

This chain links TRBV4-1 with TRBJ2-5; the D is unclear. V lost 4 bases to trimming and J lost 3 bases, with 9 bases between them. CDR1 MGHRA and CDR2 YSYEKL come from the germline V gene. The CDR3 loop spans 13 amino acids. This CDR3 is CASSPRIEETQYF. The CDR3, as DNA: TGCGCCAGCAGCCCCAGAATAGAAGAGACCCAGTACTTC.

The V call is TRBV2, the J call TRBJ2-7; TRBD1 matches 7 bases. Germline CDR1 and CDR2: SNHLY and FYNNEI. The trim removed 8 bases at V and 2 bases at J, leaving 9 bases unmatched. The CDR3 extends over 14 amino acids. CDR3 residues: CASERTGRAYEQYF. CDR3 in DNA: TGTGCCAGCGAAAGGACAGGAAGAGCCTACGAGCAGTACTTC. Variable domain in full (rest from reference TRBV2 and TRBJ2-7): EPEVTQTPSHQVTQMGQEVILRCVPISNHLYFYWYRQILGQKVEFLVSFYNNEISEKSEIFDDQFSVERPDGSNFTLKIRSTKLEDSAMYFCASERTGRAYEQYFGPGTRLTVT.

This chain links TRBV11-3 with TRBJ2-2; 8 positions match TRBD2. J was trimmed by 0 bases and V by 6 bases; bases with no gene match: 3. This CDR3 region has 15 residues. Germline CDR1 SGHNT, CDR2 YENEEA. For the CDR3, the DNA is TGTGCCAGCAGTCGCGGGGGGTCGAACACCGGGGAGCTGTTTTTT. Amino acid sequence: CASSRGGSNTGELFF.

The chain links TRBV7-3 to TRBJ1-6; 8 nucleotides align to TRBD1. This CDR3 is built from 13 residues. The germline gives CDR1 SGHTA, CDR2 FQGTGA. V dropped 3 bases and J dropped 9; count of bases not matched to a gene: 1. For the CDR3, the DNA is TGTGCCAGCAGCTTCACAGGGGGTTCACCCCTCCACTTT. Translation: CASSFTGGSPLHF.

This chain connects TRBV7-9 to TRBJ1-2, with TRBD1 matching 9 bases. Trimming at V came to 1 base and at J to 5 bases, leaving 5 bases not matched to a gene. CDR1 and CDR2 from the germline V gene are SEHNR and FQNEAQ (reference sequence). The CDR3 runs 15 residues. The CDR3 region has the DNA TGTGCCAGCAGCTTAGTTGACAGGGGGGTTTATGGCTACACCTTC. Protein: CASSLVDRGVYGYTF.

This rearrangement joins TRBV7-3 to TRBJ1-1, with 9 bases lining up with TRBD1. This CDR3 spans 15 amino acids. The trim removed 1 base at V and 9 bases at J, leaving 9 bases unmatched. The germline CDR1 and CDR2 sequences are SGHTA and FQGTGA. CDR3 sequence: CASSLKEGTGSKAFF. In nucleotides, the CDR3 is TGTGCCAGCAGCTTAAAAGAGGGGACAGGGAGTAAAGCTTTCTTT.

The chain is built from TRBV5-5 and TRBJ2-7, with 7 bases that match TRBD1. Germline CDR1 SGHKS, CDR2 YYEKEE (reference sequence). CDR3 length: 15 residues. With 3 bases clipped from V and 3 bases from J, the junction kept 9 bases outside the gene matches. The DNA of the CDR3 is TGTGCCAGCAGCTCATACCGGGGACAGATCTACGAGCAGTACTTC. This sequence encodes CASSSYRGQIYEQYF. The variable domain in full, completed from reference TRBV5-5 and TRBJ2-7, reads DAGVTQSPTHLIKTRGQQVTLRCSPISGHKSVSWYQQVLGQGPQFIFQYYEKEERGRGNFPDRFSARQFPNYSSELNVNALLLGDSALYLCASSSYRGQIYEQYFGPGTRLTVT.

The chain carries TRBV15 and TRBJ1-5; possible D gene TRBD1, 6 bases. Germline assignment: CDR1 LNHNV and CDR2 YYDKDF (reference sequence). The V end was cut by 3 bases, the J end by 3 bases, with 12 bases between. The CDR3 consists of 15 residues. The CDR3 bases are TGTGCCACCAGCAGCCTAGACAGGATCAATCAGCCCCAGCATTTT. Protein product: CATSSLDRINQPQHF.